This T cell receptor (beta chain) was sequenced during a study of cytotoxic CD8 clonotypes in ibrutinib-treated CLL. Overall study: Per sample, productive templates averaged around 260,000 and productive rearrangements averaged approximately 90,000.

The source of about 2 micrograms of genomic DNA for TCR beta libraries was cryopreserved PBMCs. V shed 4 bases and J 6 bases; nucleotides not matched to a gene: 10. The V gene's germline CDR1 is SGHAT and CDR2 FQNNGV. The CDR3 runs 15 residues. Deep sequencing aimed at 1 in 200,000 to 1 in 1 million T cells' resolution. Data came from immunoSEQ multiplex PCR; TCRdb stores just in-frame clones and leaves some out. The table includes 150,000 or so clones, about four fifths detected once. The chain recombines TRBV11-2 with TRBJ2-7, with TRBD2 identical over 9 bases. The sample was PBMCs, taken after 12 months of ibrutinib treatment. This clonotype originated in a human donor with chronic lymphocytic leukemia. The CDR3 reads CASSWNIAGEGEQYF. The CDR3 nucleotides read TGTGCCAGCAGCTGGAACATAGCGGGAGAGGGCGAGCAGTACTTC.